This T cell receptor beta chain was captured in a study of blood T cell repertoires in COVID-19 (dated by TCRdb to about 2020). Notes on the research overall: Collaborator samples came from the United States, Italy and Spain and covered acute and convalescent phases of COVID-19. Sample metadata almost always included a de-identified subject ID, COVID-19 status, age in years and sex. The samples were drawn from two sources: the first 160 participants of the ongoing ImmuneRACE study, and over 1,000 subjects contributed by 6 global collaborators. The prospective study material was composed of cDNA or gDNA derived from T cells, B-cell-depleted T cells, or PBMCs. Where available, HLA class I and class II types were taken from metadata supplied by the sample provider and were not determined by assay-based typing. The repertoires were released in a freely available public database meant as a resource for research on the immune response to SARS-CoV-2. Deeply sampled blood TCRbeta repertoires from subjects exposed to, actively infected with, or recovered from COVID-19 were included in the dataset.

Turning to this clone: Its antigen is currently not known. Base qualities are not recorded, but no much larger clone differs from it by a single base.

Trimming at the junction amounts to 3 bases on V and 4 bases on J, and the germline ends lie 11 bases apart. Taken from cysteine to phenylalanine, the CDR3 has 14 residues. Kept here is only the CDR3 DNA, which spans 42 bases and is read in frame from base 1. CDR1 and CDR2, looked up from the germline V gene (reference sequence), are MNHEY and SMNVEV. TCRbeta CDR3 regions were amplified from genomic DNA by means of the immunoSEQ Assay, a bias-controlled multiplex PCR. On the authors' methods: The number of nucleated cells in each sample was estimated by amplification of reference gene primers within the assay. To quantify the absolute abundance of each unique TCRbeta CDR3 rearrangement, sequence reads were collapsed and filtered. For each sample, productive Simpson clonality was calculated as the square root of Simpson's diversity index over productive rearrangements. Here the immuneACCESS table is served through TCRdb, limited to in-frame sequences with V and J called. Missing clones are a known gap in these copies; in checked studies unresolved V genes cover under half, and the rest lacks a known reason. V, J and clone size are those of that table, while D and trimming were read from the DNA. In this sample the table shows tens of thousands of clones, around nine tenths of which occur a single time. In total, the top ten clones hold approximately 3.1% of the sample.

Collaborating institutions collected whole blood in K2EDTA tubes following their own protocols. Collaborator samples were shipped for TCRbeta analysis as frozen whole blood, isolated PBMCs, or DNA extracted from either sample type. Summary of the overall study and its limitations: Clinical and demographic metadata were provided uncurated, with the amount varying by source and participant.

This sequence was found in a woman between 65 and 79 years old with acute or convalescent COVID-19. Sequenced sample: peripheral blood. The rearranged segments are TRBV27 and TRBJ2-3, with the D gene uncertain. The bases are TGTGCCAGCAGTTTGTTCGTCCGAGCAGATACGCAGTATTTT. This yields the protein CASSLFVRADTQYF.